The rows below give T cell receptor beta chains drawn from one sample of a study of T cells in Graves' hyperthyroidism and ophthalmopathy. TCRdb recomputed calls from the multiplex PCR reads with MiXCR, one row per CDR3 protein. Of some 400,000 distinct CDR3 sequences in the sample, 13% were seen once. Sequences were obtained from blood. These TCRs come from a man aged 25-45 years with Graves' hyperthyroidism that later progressed to Graves' ophthalmopathy. Both conserved end residues are part of each CDR3. A D gene is named only where the DNA matches it firmly. Not every row has a clone size; where given, it reads once, few, many or a size class.

J | D | size | V | CDR3 | DNA
TRBJ2-3 | NA | many | TRBV5-1 | CASPVRVRDTQYF | TGCGCCAGCCCGGTTCGTGTTAGGGATACGCAGTATTTT
TRBJ2-3 | TRBD2 | NA | TRBV6-4 | CASSDNSGGGDTQYF | TGTGCCAGCAGTGACAACAGCGGGGGTGGAGATACGCAGTATTTT
TRBJ2-2 | NA | many | TRBV6-1 | CASREQGLNTGELFF | TGTGCCAGCAGGGAACAGGGATTAAACACCGGGGAGCTGTTTTTT
TRBJ1-1 | TRBD1 | many | TRBV30 | CAWEQDREGTEAFF | TGTGCCTGGGAACAGGACAGGGAGGGCACTGAAGCTTTCTTT
TRBJ1-5 | NA | many | TRBV3-1 | CASSQDLGGDQPQHF | TGTGCCAGCAGCCAAGATCTAGGGGGAGATCAGCCCCAGCATTTT
TRBJ1-5 | TRBD1 | many | TRBV10-3 | CAISRTGGQPQHF | TGTGCCATCAGCCGGACAGGAGGTCAGCCCCAGCATTTT
TRBJ1-1 | NA | NA | TRBV9 | CASSVVAGTSREAFF | TGTGCCAGCAGCGTAGTGGCGGGCACGTCCAGGGAAGCTTTCTTT
TRBJ2-1 | TRBD1 | NA | TRBV11-3 | CASSLVGPGQGLSIEFF | TGTGCCAGCAGCTTAGTGGGCCCGGGACAGGGTCTATCAATCGAGTTCTTC
TRBJ2-5 | TRBD1 | NA | TRBV9 | CASSVGQGAQETQYF | TGTGCCAGCAGCGTAGGGCAGGGGGCCCAAGAGACCCAGTACTTC
TRBJ2-7 | TRBD1 | many | TRBV5-1 | CASSLATLSGTGSYEQYF | TGCGCCAGCAGCTTGGCCACCTTATCCGGGACAGGGTCCTACGAGCAGTACTTC
TRBJ1-6 | NA | few | TRBV27 | CASSSLVLGVDNSPLHF | TGTGCCAGCAGTTCTCTCGTCCTAGGGGTAGACAATTCACCCCTCCACTTT
TRBJ2-3 | TRBD2 | many | TRBV7-3 | CASSLTGGGADTQYF | TGTGCCAGCAGCTTAACCGGCGGGGGAGCAGATACGCAGTATTTT
TRBJ2-7 | NA | NA | TRBV7-9 | CASSLVTGLTYEQYF | TGTGCCAGCAGCTTAGTGACGGGGCTGACCTACGAGCAGTACTTC
TRBJ1-6 | TRBD1 | few | TRBV6-4 | CASRAGTGFSPLHF | TGTGCCAGCAGAGCCGGGACAGGGTTTTCACCCCTCCACTTT
TRBJ2-4 | NA | many | TRBV28 | CASTLAVAKNIQYF | TGTGCCAGCACTCTAGCCGTAGCCAAAAACATTCAGTACTTC
TRBJ2-7 | NA | many | TRBV30 | CAWSDSDRYEQYF | TGTGCCTGGAGTGACTCAGACAGATACGAGCAGTACTTC
TRBJ2-7 | TRBD2 | many | TRBV28 | CATKLAGRLEQYF | TGTGCCACCAAACTAGCGGGGCGTTTAGAGCAGTACTTC